This T cell receptor beta chain was captured in a study of cytomegalovirus exposure and HLA in healthy donors. The PCR made use of 60 Vbeta and 13 Jbeta primers. The repertoire was sequenced with immunoSEQ multiplex PCR; TCRdb's copy has only in-frame clones and lacks some. Found here are approximately 190,000 clones, around three quarters of them singletons; the top ten hold roughly 15%. The J segment lost 7 bases and the V segment lost 7 bases, leaving 8 bases of the junction unmatched. From germline, CDR1 is SQVTM and CDR2 ANQGSEA. The CDR3 runs to 14 residues. A remark on this clone: Its antigen is unknown.

Study-level results: Earlier results showed most TCR beta V segments being productive about 90% or about 30% of the time. While the bulk of TCR sequences proved rare, some public TCRs turned up in many donors.

Sequencing was carried out using PBMCs. The chain employs TRBV29-1 and TRBJ2-2; TRBD2 matches at 11 bases. The clonotype originates from a young woman in good health and CMV-seropositive. The CDR3 protein is CSASLAGGFGELFF. CDR3 nucleotide sequence: TGCAGCGCTTCCTTAGCGGGAGGGTTCGGGGAGCTGTTTTTT.